These 3 T cell receptor beta chains came from one sample sequenced in a study of blood T cell repertoires in COVID-19. Assay used: immunoSEQ multiplex PCR; TCRdb lists only in-frame clones, some missing. The sample holds 300,000 to 400,000 clones, approximately 86% seen once. The specimen was peripheral blood. Receptors were obtained from an older woman with COVID-19, enrolled during active disease.

A few counts support this clone. The CDR3 sequence: CASSRQGTNTGELFF. The DNA of the CDR3 is TGTGCCAGCAGCAGACAGGGGACGAACACCGGGGAGCTGTTTTTT. This chain uses TRBV7-2 with TRBJ2-2, with TRBD1 identical over 8 bases. Germline CDR1 SGHTA, CDR2 FQGNSA. The CDR3 is 15 residues long. The V gene end was trimmed by 5 bases and the J gene end by 0 bases; junction bases not matched to a gene: 2.

This chain links TRBV2 with TRBJ1-5; TRBD1 is a possible D gene (6 bases). Germline V CDR1 and CDR2: SNHLY, FYNNEI. Trimming took off 6 bases at V and 7 bases at J, with 16 bases between the two ends. The CDR3 runs 14 residues. The CDR3 nucleotides read TGTGCCAGCAGGGCCACAGGGACGCACCAGCCCCAGCATTTT. Its protein is CASRATGTHQPQHF.

The chain has TRBV5-6 and TRBJ1-1; tentative D call: TRBD1 (5 bases). The germline V and J ends were trimmed by 3 bases and 3 bases, with 6 bases remaining between them. This CDR3 comprises 12 residues. Germline V gives CDR1 SGHDT, CDR2 YYEEEE. CDR3 region: CASSWGDTEAFF. CDR3 sequence (DNA): TGTGCCAGCAGCTGGGGGGACACTGAAGCTTTCTTT. The whole variable domain, remainder taken from reference TRBV5-6 and TRBJ1-1, is DAGVTQSPTHLIKTRGQQVTLRCSPKSGHDTVSWYQQALGQGPQFIFQYYEEEERQRGNFPDRFSGHQFPNYSSELNVNALLLGDSALYLCASSWGDTEAFFGQGTRLTVV.